Below are 27 T cell receptor beta chains sequenced from a single sample in a study of high-grade serous ovarian cancer treatment subgroups. The data were produced by immunoSEQ multiplex PCR, yet TCRdb's version contains in-frame clones alone and is incomplete. Of 9,500 to 15,000 clones listed, 88% were seen once; the top ten hold under 3.5%. Tumor samples were obtained before definitive surgery or chemotherapy. Sequenced input: tumor tissue. These receptors were taken from a human donor with high-grade serous ovarian cancer.

This sequence joins TRBV7-8 and TRBJ2-3; TRBD2 agrees at 7 bases. Germline values: CDR1 SGHVS, CDR2 FQNEAQ. The CDR3 extends over 16 amino acids. V lost 5 bases and J lost 6; bases outside the gene matches: 14. Written as DNA, the CDR3 is TGTGCCAGCAGCCCCTTCTCGGGGGGAAAGACGGATACGCAGTATTTT. As protein: CASSPFSGGKTDTQYF.

V and J are TRBV7-8 and TRBJ1-1; perhaps TRBD1 as D (5 bases). Trimming took 5 bases from V and 3 from J, leaving 13 bases between them. CDR3 length equals 14 residues. Germline CDR1 SGHVS, CDR2 FQNEAQ. CDR3 DNA: TGTGCCAGCAGCGCAGGGACCTGGGACACTGAAGCTTTCTTT. Its protein product is CASSAGTWDTEAFF. Full variable domain (outside the CDR3, taken from reference TRBV7-8 and TRBJ1-1): GAGVSQSPRYKVAKRGQDVALRCDPISGHVSLFWYQQALGQGPEFLTYFQNEAQLDKSGLPSDRFFAERPEGSVSTLKIQRTQQEDSAVYLCASSAGTWDTEAFFGQGTRLTVV.

The chain joins TRBV7-9 to TRBJ1-1; D may be TRBD1 (6 bases). The CDR3 length is 18 residues. The germline gives CDR1 SEHNR, CDR2 FQNEAQ (reference sequence). V was trimmed by 4 bases and J by 8 bases, leaving 29 bases between them. DNA for the CDR3: TGTGCCAGCAGCTCCCTCCAATCAAGCGGGCAGGGGTGGAGAGAAGCTTTCTTT. This gives the protein CASSSLQSSGQGWREAFF.

This chain uses TRBV19 with TRBJ1-5; D unclear. The CDR3 is 15 amino acids. Trimming removed 3 bases from V and 1 base from J, with 10 bases in between. Germline V CDR1 and CDR2: LNHDA, SQIVND (reference sequence). The CDR3 DNA follows: TGTGCCAGTAGTATTAGGGCTGGGAGCAATCAGCCCCAGCATTTT. Residues: CASSIRAGSNQPQHF.

This chain connects TRBV29-1 to TRBJ1-1; D gene ambiguous. With 6 bases removed from V and 5 bases from J, the gap between germline ends came to 13 bases. Germline CDR1 is SQVTM and CDR2 is ANQGSEA. The CDR3 contains 12 residues. The DNA for the CDR3 is TGCAGCGTGCAGACGGCGCGGACTGAAGCTTTCTTT. This gives the protein CSVQTARTEAFF. The whole variable domain, remainder taken from reference TRBV29-1 and TRBJ1-1, is SAVISQKPSRDICQRGTSLTIQCQVDSQVTMMFWYRQQPGQSLTLIATANQGSEATYESGFVIDKFPISRPNLTFSTLTVSNMSPEDSSIYLCSVQTARTEAFFGQGTRLTVV.

The chain combines TRBV5-1 with TRBJ2-5; D might be TRBD1 (6 bases). In germline, CDR1 is SGHRS, CDR2 YFSETQ. V was clipped by 2 bases and J by 0 bases, with 23 bases between them. The CDR3 sequence is 19 residues long. The CDR3: CASSLDRRTSPGYQETQYF. CDR3 nucleotide sequence: TGCGCCAGCAGCTTAGACAGGAGAACGAGTCCTGGGTACCAAGAGACCCAGTACTTC.

The chain recombines TRBV28 with TRBJ1-5, with D hard to call. CDR1 MDHEN and CDR2 SYDVKM come from the germline V gene. This CDR3 spans 14 amino acids. V was trimmed by 8 bases and J by 1 base, leaving 12 bases between them. CDR3 in amino acids: CASGEGLSNQPQHF. The CDR3 DNA sequence: TGTGCCAGCGGTGAGGGTTTGAGCAATCAGCCCCAGCATTTT. Together with reference TRBV28 and TRBJ1-5, the CDR3 gives the full variable domain: DVKVTQSSRYLVKRTGEKVFLECVQDMDHENMFWYRQDPGLGLRLIYFSYDVKMKEKGDIPEGYSVSREKKERFSLILESASTNQTSMYLCASGEGLSNQPQHFGDGTRLSIL.

This clone was seen a single time. The chain uses TRBV28 and TRBJ1-2; 10 bases fit TRBD1. The germline CDR1 and CDR2 sequences are MDHEN and SYDVKM. With V trimmed by 5 bases and J by 4 bases, 7 bases remained unmatched. The CDR3 runs 15 residues. CDR3 in DNA: TGTGCCAGCAGTCCAACCGGGACAGGGGTCTATGGCTACACCTTC. Protein product: CASSPTGTGVYGYTF.

Only one count was recorded for this clone. The CDR3 DNA reads as TGTGCCAGCAGGTCGGGGACAGTCTATTTGCCCCAGCATTTT. As protein: CASRSGTVYLPQHF. This chain uses TRBV28 with TRBJ1-5; 7 bases are shared with TRBD1. This CDR3 has 14 amino acids. The trim removed 6 bases at V and 9 bases at J, leaving 11 bases unmatched. The germline CDR1 and CDR2 sequences are MDHEN and SYDVKM. Complete variable domain (other parts from reference TRBV28 and TRBJ1-5): DVKVTQSSRYLVKRTGEKVFLECVQDMDHENMFWYRQDPGLGLRLIYFSYDVKMKEKGDIPEGYSVSREKKERFSLILESASTNQTSMYLCASRSGTVYLPQHFGDGTRLSIL.

V and J are TRBV28 and TRBJ1-2, with D maybe TRBD1 (5 bases). The CDR3 consists of 14 residues. Trimming left V 3 bases short and J 2 bases short, with 10 bases between. Germline V lookup: CDR1 MDHEN, CDR2 SYDVKM. CDR3 region: CASSLPGANYGYTF. The CDR3 region has the DNA TGTGCCAGCAGTTTGCCCGGGGCCAACTATGGCTACACCTTC.

This chain links TRBV7-9 with TRBJ1-2; D gene unclear. This CDR3 is 13 amino acids long. V was shortened by 5 bases and J by 8 bases, with 15 bases between the two germline ends. Germline V lookup: CDR1 SEHNR, CDR2 FQNEAQ (reference sequence). This CDR3 is CASSLVEVWGYTF. CDR3 nucleotide sequence: TGTGCCAGCAGCCTCGTGGAGGTCTGGGGCTACACCTTC.

This clone was picked up a small number of times. The DNA of the CDR3 is TGCAGCGTTGGAGGGTACACCTTC. It yields the protein CSVGGYTF. The chain uses TRBV29-1 and TRBJ1-2; D is uncertain. Per germline, CDR1 SQVTM and CDR2 ANQGSEA. V dropped 4 bases and J dropped 11 bases, with 5 bases sitting between them. The CDR3 has 8 residues.

The V gene is TRBV6-1, the J gene TRBJ1-2; tentative D call: TRBD1 (6 bases). V lost 7 bases, J lost 5 bases, and 17 bases lay in between. Germline assignment: CDR1 MNHNS and CDR2 SASEGT. The CDR3 has 14 amino acids. CDR3 in DNA: TGTGCCAGCAACGAACCCGGGACAAATTATGGCTACACCTTC. It translates to CASNEPGTNYGYTF.

The chain has TRBV6-5 and TRBJ2-5; 9 bases fit TRBD2. Per germline, CDR1 MNHEY and CDR2 SVGAGI. After removal of 3 bases from V and 5 bases from J, the junction contained 10 bases not matched to a gene. The CDR3 length is 16 residues. CDR3 sequence: CASSYPLGSGGETQYF. The CDR3 nucleotides read TGTGCCAGCAGTTATCCCCTGGGTAGCGGGGGTGAGACCCAGTACTTC.

The chain is built from TRBV27 and TRBJ1-6; TRBD1 agrees at 7 bases. V trimming: 5 bases; J trimming: 7 bases; junction bases outside the gene matches: 8. The CDR3 is 15 residues long. Germline V gene sequence: CDR1 MNHEY, CDR2 SMNVEV (reference sequence). The CDR3 DNA follows: TGTGCCAGCAGTAAGGGGACAGCAGAGAATTCACCCCTCCACTTT. It translates to CASSKGTAENSPLHF.

The V call is TRBV29-1, the J call TRBJ2-7; the D gene is possibly TRBD2 (6 bases). CDR1 SQVTM and CDR2 ANQGSEA come from the germline V gene. Trimming cost V 1 base and J 5 bases, with 12 bases left between them. The CDR3 loop spans 13 amino acids. This CDR3 reads CSVEGARRDEQYF. The CDR3, as DNA: TGCAGCGTTGAAGGGGCCAGGAGGGACGAGCAGTACTTC.

The rearrangement joins TRBV19 to TRBJ1-5; no clear D gene. V was shortened by 3 bases and J by 10 bases, with 16 bases between the two germline ends. The germline V gene encodes CDR1 LNHDA and CDR2 SQIVND (reference sequence). CDR3 length equals 14 residues. CDR3 sequence reads: CASSMTPEKPPQHF. The CDR3, as DNA: TGTGCCAGTAGTATGACCCCGGAGAAGCCACCCCAGCATTTT.

V usage is TRBV6-5 and J usage is TRBJ1-3, with TRBD1 matching 7 bases. Per the germline V gene, CDR1 is MNHEY and CDR2 is SVGAGI. The CDR3 totals 15 residues. Trimming at V came to 6 bases and at J to 0 bases, leaving 5 bases not matched to a gene. DNA of the CDR3: TGTGCCAGCAGGCTAGACAGGGACTCTGGAAACACCATATATTTT. It codes for CASRLDRDSGNTIYF.

In its sample, this clone was seen once. This rearrangement joins TRBV4-1 to TRBJ1-4; D is ambiguous. The CDR3 spans 16 residues. With 0 bases removed from V and 4 bases from J, the gap between germline ends came to 12 bases. Germline values: CDR1 MGHRA, CDR2 YSYEKL. CDR3 sequence: CASSQERVGDNEKLFF. The CDR3 DNA reads as TGCGCCAGCAGCCAAGAAAGGGTTGGGGATAATGAAAAACTGTTTTTT.

The chain has TRBV20-1 and TRBJ1-2; D uncertain. Trimming left V 6 bases short and J 8 bases short, with 4 bases between. Germline lookup yields CDR1 DFQATT and CDR2 SNEGSKA (reference sequence). The CDR3 covers 8 residues. The CDR3 reads CSAKGYTF. As DNA, the CDR3 is TGCAGTGCAAAGGGCTACACCTTC.

This clone is classed as medium-sized (0.01 to 0.1%). The V gene is TRBV7-2, the J gene TRBJ1-2, with TRBD1 as a possible D gene (6 bases). This CDR3 contains 13 residues. Germline CDR1 SGHTA, CDR2 FQGNSA. V lost 5 bases to trimming and J lost 0 bases, with 7 bases between them. CDR3 DNA sequence: TGTGCCAGCAGCCCAGGGGCTAACTATGGCTACACCTTC. It is translated as CASSPGANYGYTF.

The rearrangement joins TRBV19 to TRBJ1-2; D gene uncertain. CDR3 length equals 13 residues. The V end was cut by 6 bases, the J end by 0 bases, with 8 bases between. Germline values: CDR1 LNHDA, CDR2 SQIVND (reference sequence). The CDR3 sequence: CASRWTANYGYTF. The CDR3 bases are TGTGCCAGTAGATGGACGGCTAACTATGGCTACACCTTC.

This chain uses TRBV9 with TRBJ2-1, with 8 bases matching TRBD1. The CDR3 spans 17 residues. Looked up from germline, CDR1 is SGDLS and CDR2 is YYNGEE. V shed 0 bases and J 8 bases; nucleotides not matched to a gene: 13. This CDR3 is CASSVGVRGRGIDEQFF. The CDR3 DNA sequence: TGTGCCAGCAGCGTAGGGGTCAGGGGGCGAGGGATAGATGAGCAGTTCTTC.

This clone was observed once. The CDR3 DNA is TGTGCCAGCATCGAGACGGGATCGAGCAATCAGCCCCAGCATTTT. Its translation: CASIETGSSNQPQHF. The rearrangement joins TRBV2 to TRBJ1-5, with no clear D. CDR1 is SNHLY and CDR2 is FYNNEI in the germline V gene. Trimming cost V 7 bases and J 1 base, with 14 bases left between them. The CDR3 consists of 15 residues.

This chain uses TRBV28 with TRBJ1-5; a possible D gene is TRBD1 (6 bases). CDR1 MDHEN and CDR2 SYDVKM come from the germline V gene. The CDR3 spans 17 residues. V gave up 7 bases and J gave up 5 bases, with 24 bases separating them. The CDR3 region is CASNWSGHRELDQPQHF. CDR3 sequence (DNA): TGTGCCAGCAATTGGTCTGGGCACAGGGAACTTGATCAGCCCCAGCATTTT.

The chain couples TRBV2 to TRBJ2-7; a possible D gene is TRBD2 (6 bases). Germline CDR1 reads SNHLY; CDR2 reads FYNNEI. V dropped 7 bases and J dropped 7 bases, with 14 bases sitting between them. This CDR3 comprises 12 residues. The CDR3 DNA sequence: TGTGCCAGCAAGCCCGACCGGGGGGAGCAGTACTTC. Translating gives CASKPDRGEQYF.

The chain joins TRBV19 to TRBJ1-5; D remains unclear. The length of the CDR3 is 13 residues. V was cut by 1 base and J by 6 bases, with 7 bases left in between. CDR1 and CDR2 from the germline V gene are LNHDA and SQIVND (reference sequence). The CDR3 region has the DNA TGTGCCAGTAGTATAGGGATTACTCAGCCCCAGCATTTT. The encoded protein is CASSIGITQPQHF.